Detailed here is one TCR beta chain. Reverse transcription of about 0.45 to 1 ug RNA was carried out with random hexamers. From the immunoSEQ multiplex PCR reads, TCRdb called clonotypes with MiXCR, one entry per CDR3 protein. Of about 150,000 distinct CDR3 sequences detected, roughly 92% appear once; the ten largest clones hold around 0.1%. The germline V and J ends were trimmed by 5 bases and 9 bases, with 16 bases remaining between them. Per the germline V gene, CDR1 is DFQATT and CDR2 is SNEGSKA (reference sequence). CDR3 length: 12 residues. The source of the sample is a study of CD8 T cells in Susac syndrome. Negative isolation was used for CD8+ and CD4+ T cells and FACS enrichment for TEMRA cells.

The sequenced sample consisted of CD4+ T cells from PBMCs. The genes are TRBV20-1 and TRBJ1-1; maybe TRBD1 (6 bases). This TCR came from a human donor with multiple sclerosis. CDR3 coding DNA: TGCAGTGCTCGGCCGGGGACAACGAAAGCTTTCTTT. Translated: CSARPGTTKAFF.